The 14 T cell receptor beta chains presented below share a single source sample, sequenced in a study of T cells in Graves' hyperthyroidism and ophthalmopathy. Amplification of TCR beta CDR3 regions used RNA as the template. HTBI primers were employed in a first-round RT-PCR of the TCR CDR3. TCRdb reanalysed the multiplex PCR reads using MiXCR and keeps one entry per CDR3 protein. The sample yields 500,000 to 750,000 distinct CDR3 sequences, over 12% seen once. The sequenced sample was blood. These receptors were taken from a woman between 18 and 29 years old with Graves' ophthalmopathy.

This chain uses TRBV27 with TRBJ2-7, with TRBD1 identical over 11 bases. The CDR3 has 16 residues. With 2 bases clipped from V and 2 bases from J, the junction kept 5 bases outside the gene matches. Germline V gives CDR1 MNHEY, CDR2 SMNVEV (reference sequence). This CDR3 reads CASSLVRGQGAYEQYF. The CDR3 DNA reads as TGTGCCAGCAGTTTAGTTCGGGGACAGGGGGCCTACGAGCAGTACTTC.

The table lists this clonotype with a few counts. The V gene is TRBV18, the J gene TRBJ2-1; TRBD2 matches at 12 bases. The V segment lost 0 bases and the J segment 7 bases; nucleotides outside the gene matches: 4. The germline CDR1 and CDR2 sequences are KGHSH and LQKENI. CDR3 length: 16 amino acids. CDR3 sequence: CASSPPVLAGGNEQFF. The CDR3 nucleotides are TGTGCCAGCTCACCACCGGTACTAGCGGGAGGAAATGAGCAGTTCTTC.

This clonotype was observed a few times. V and J are TRBV12-5 and TRBJ2-7; possible D gene TRBD1, 6 bases. Germline-derived CDR1 and CDR2 are LGHNT and FRNRAP. The CDR3 has 17 amino acids. Deletions cut 0 bases from V and 0 bases from J, with 15 bases between. CDR3 sequence (DNA): TGTGCTAGTGGTTTGGTAAGGACAGCTTCAGACTCCTACGAGCAGTACTTC. It codes for CASGLVRTASDSYEQYF.

This chain joins TRBV7-9 and TRBJ1-5; no clear D. Germline-derived CDR1 and CDR2 are SEHNR and FQNEAQ (reference sequence). The CDR3 runs 14 residues. V lost 5 bases, J lost 8 bases, and 16 bases lay in between. This chain's CDR3 is CASSRANEGKPQHF. The CDR3 bases are TGTGCCAGCAGCCGCGCGAATGAGGGAAAGCCCCAGCATTTT.

At least ten counts were recorded for this clonotype. The genes are TRBV6-5 and TRBJ1-2, with D uncertain. CDR3 size: 14 residues. Between the trimmed V and J ends, which lost 0 bases and 2 bases, there was a span of 7 bases. Germline V lookup: CDR1 MNHEY, CDR2 SVGAGI. The CDR3 sequence is CASSYSTGNYGYTF. The CDR3, as DNA: TGTGCCAGCAGTTACTCGACCGGGAACTATGGCTACACCTTC.

The V and J genes are TRBV5-4 and TRBJ2-6, with 7 bases fitting TRBD1. Germline V CDR1 and CDR2: SGHNT, YYREEE (reference sequence). This CDR3 region has 17 residues. Trimming removed 5 bases from V and 4 bases from J; junction bases left unmatched: 12. This CDR3 is CASRTWDSLAGANVLTF. The CDR3 nucleotides are TGTGCCAGCAGGACTTGGGACAGTTTAGCGGGGGCCAACGTCCTGACTTTC.

This clonotype has only a few counts. The V gene is TRBV18, the J gene TRBJ1-2; D might be TRBD1 (5 bases). Trimming removed 2 bases from V and 7 bases from J, with 14 bases in between. This CDR3 spans 14 amino acids. From germline, CDR1 is KGHSH and CDR2 LQKENI. The CDR3 sequence: CASSPNEGPLGYTF. The CDR3 DNA sequence: TGTGCCAGCTCACCAAACGAGGGGCCACTTGGCTACACCTTC.

The chain carries TRBV5-6 and TRBJ1-5; the D gene is possibly TRBD1 (5 bases). Germline V gene lookup returns CDR1 SGHDT and CDR2 YYEEEE. Trimming left V 1 base short and J 7 bases short, with 15 bases between. The CDR3 loop spans 15 amino acids. CDR3 amino acids: CASSLSAGDSQPQHF. The CDR3 DNA is TGTGCCAGCAGCTTGTCTGCGGGGGATAGCCAGCCCCAGCATTTT.

Only a few counts were recorded for this clonotype. The J gene is TRBJ1-1, the V gene TRBV19; D uncertain. Trimming took off 0 bases at V and 6 bases at J, with 14 bases between the two ends. This CDR3 has 15 amino acids. Germline V gene lookup returns CDR1 LNHDA and CDR2 SQIVND (reference sequence). The CDR3 sequence is CASSIDVGLHSEAFF. The CDR3 DNA follows: TGTGCCAGTAGTATAGATGTTGGTCTACACTCTGAAGCTTTCTTT.

The gene calls are TRBV10-3 and TRBJ1-1; D gene uncertain. Germline CDR1 and CDR2: ENHRY and SYGVKD. This CDR3 region has 14 residues. V lost 3 bases, J lost 1 base, and 9 bases lay in between. CDR3 loop: CAISDKMGNTEAFF. CDR3 DNA: TGTGCCATCAGTGATAAAATGGGGAACACTGAAGCTTTCTTT.

The V gene is TRBV6-2 or TRBV6-3, the J gene TRBJ1-3; TRBD1 agrees at 7 bases. V was clipped by 6 bases and J by 0 bases; unmatched bases: 8. CDR3 length: 16 residues. Germline V gene sequence: CDR1 MNHEY, CDR2 SVGEGT. CDR3 residues: CASRPGQRYSGNTIYF. CDR3 bases: TGTGCCAGCAGACCGGGACAGCGATACTCTGGAAACACCATATATTTT.

This clonotype was found many times. The chain links TRBV7-8 to TRBJ1-1, with TRBD1 as a possible D gene (6 bases). CDR1 and CDR2 (germline): SGHVS, FQNEAQ. Trimming shortened V by 4 bases and J by 3 bases, and 9 bases separated the two germline ends. CDR3 length equals 13 residues. CDR3 region: CASSYRVYTEAFF. CDR3 coding DNA: TGTGCCAGCAGCTACAGGGTCTACACTGAAGCTTTCTTT.

This clonotype has more than one count but fewer than ten. The genes are TRBV20-1 and TRBJ2-7; D is uncertain. In germline, CDR1 is DFQATT, CDR2 SNEGSKA (reference sequence). This CDR3 has 14 residues. The V and J ends lost 4 bases and 3 bases respectively, with 16 bases between them. The CDR3 protein is CSATPPEQHYEQYF. The CDR3 DNA sequence: TGCAGTGCTACTCCCCCTGAACAGCACTACGAGCAGTACTTC.

Regarding this clonotype: A clone one base away is much larger, so this may be a read error. The genes are TRBV5-5 and TRBJ2-7; TRBD2 matches 8 bases. CDR1 SGHKS and CDR2 YYEKEE come from the germline V gene (reference sequence). The CDR3 has 14 amino acids. The CDR3 DNA sequence: TGTGCCAGCAGCCAGGGACTAGTTCCCAACGAGCAGCACTTC. The encoded protein is CASSQGLVPNEQHF.